This T cell receptor (beta chain) derives from a study of tumor and adjacent non-tumor tissue in lung cancer. About the study: Stage I to III disease affected 9 to 10 men and roughly 5 women aged roughly 31 to 80.

Concerning this clonotype itself: What it recognizes is unknown.

Study-wide findings and caveats: In normal lung, the top 100 clones were significantly more dominant than in tumor. TCR diversity was significantly greater in tumor than normal lung tissue.

The library came from three nested PCR rounds adapted from ARM-PCR protocols. TCRdb reanalysed the multiplex PCR reads using MiXCR and keeps one entry per CDR3 protein. The data hold approximately 82,000 distinct CDR3 sequences, with more than 65% observed a single time. The template was RNA from unsorted bulk tissue. Distant lung tissue was collected more than 3 cm away from the tumor edge. Newly diagnosed lung cancer patients had thoracic surgery in China, August–late 2014, without prior chemotherapy. Deletions cut 1 base from V and 11 bases from J, with 18 bases between. Looked up from germline, CDR1 is SGHAT and CDR2 is FQNNGV. The CDR3 contains 14 residues.

The sequencing sample was made of distant non-tumor lung tissue. The sequence was collected from a man between 65 and 85 years old with non-small cell lung cancer. This chain joins TRBV11-2 and TRBJ2-7; no firm D call. The CDR3 loop is CASSLAGWDQEKYF. CDR3 sequence (DNA): TGTGCCAGCAGCTTAGCTGGTTGGGATCAAGAGAAGTACTTC.